The 6 T cell receptor beta chains below all came from one sample that was sequenced in a study of T cell clonality in common variable immunodeficiency (dated by TCRdb to between 2014 and 2017). The library was obtained by the immunoSEQ multiplex PCR assay. The table comes from immuneACCESS by way of TCRdb, which keeps in-frame sequences with V and J called. Part of the clones is missing from these tables; in studies checked, under half for an unresolved V gene and the rest for unknown reasons. The sample features approximately 52,000 clones, and none is a singleton. 3% to 3.5% of the sample is held by the ten biggest clonotypes. Input material: peripheral blood mononuclear cells. These TCRs come from a person aged 18 to 75 in good health.

This clone appeared many times. This CDR3 is CASSLRVQGTGELFF. CDR3 DNA (partial): TGTGCCAGCAGCTTAAGGGTTCAGGGCACCGGGGAG. The J gene is TRBJ2-2, the V gene TRBV5-4, with TRBD1 as a possible D gene (5 bases). Coverage ceases 3 residues before the CDR3 finishes, and the germline J gene fills in the end. CDR3 length: 15 amino acids. The V gene lost 2 bases and the J gene lost 4 bases, with 12 bases spanning the gap. Germline values: CDR1 SGHNT, CDR2 YYREEE (reference sequence).

This clone was found many times. The sequenced fragment ends 3 residues before the CDR3 boundary, so the rest is inferred from the germline J gene. This chain uses TRBV5-1 with TRBJ2-2; maybe TRBD1 (6 bases). The germline gives CDR1 SGHRS, CDR2 YFSETQ. Between the trimmed V and J ends, which lost 0 bases and 2 bases, there was a span of 14 bases. The CDR3 runs 17 residues. This CDR3 reads CASSLAGDLDNTGELFF. Partial CDR3 DNA: TGCGCCAGCAGCTTGGCAGGGGACCTAGATAACACCGGGGAG. The entire variable domain, with the rest obtained from reference TRBV5-1 and TRBJ2-2, is as follows: KAGVTQTPRYLIKTRGQQVTLSCSPISGHRSVSWYQQTPGQGLQFLFEYFSETQRNKGNFPGRFSGRQFSNSRSEMNVSTLELGDSALYLCASSLAGDLDNTGELFFGEGSRLTVL.

This clone was seen at least ten times. With the read ending 3 residues before the CDR3 end, the germline J gene is used to fill in that end. The genes are TRBV29-1 and TRBJ2-1; D perhaps matches TRBD2 (6 bases). This CDR3 spans 13 amino acids. CDR1 is SQVTM and CDR2 is ANQGSEA in the germline V gene. The V end lost 2 bases, the J end lost 4 bases, and 9 bases lay between the germline ends. The covered CDR3 bases are TGCAGCGTTGAAAGGGACTTGTACAATGAG. It codes for CSVERDLYNE. The CDR3 in its entirety is CSVERDLYNEQFF.

This clone was seen more than once but under ten times. The read gets to within 3 residues of the CDR3 end, and the germline J gene fills in the rest. The chain recombines TRBV11-3 with TRBJ1-6; 9 bases map to TRBD1. Germline V gene sequence: CDR1 SGHNT, CDR2 YENEEA. CDR3 size: 13 residues. CDR3 sequence reads: CASSERGQGTLHF. The CDR3 bases that were read are TGTGCCAGCAGCGAAAGGGGACAGGGCACC.

There are many counts of this clone. Partial CDR3 DNA: TGCGCCAGCAGGTCGCCGGGACAGAACGAG. Amino acids: CASRSPGQNE. The whole CDR3 sequence reads CASRSPGQNEQYF. The chain combines TRBV5-1 with TRBJ2-7; 7 bases match TRBD1. The read comes to an end 3 residues before the CDR3 does, leaving the germline J gene to fill in the end. The trim removed 5 bases at V and 5 bases at J, leaving 7 bases unmatched. The CDR3 consists of 13 residues. CDR1 is SGHRS, CDR2 YFSETQ, per germline.

Concerning this clone: The read ends 3 residues shy of where the CDR3 ends; the end is completed using the germline J gene. This sequence joins TRBV18 and TRBJ1-5, with 8 bases matching TRBD1. V lost 4 bases, J lost 6 bases, and 8 bases stayed unmatched. This CDR3 contains 15 residues. Germline CDR1 reads KGHSH; CDR2 reads LQKENI. The part of the CDR3 DNA that was read is TGTGCCAGCTCACTAATGACAGGGGATTCTCAGCCC. Protein product: CASSLMTGDSQP. From start to end, the CDR3 is CASSLMTGDSQPQHF.